This is a list of T cell receptor beta chains from one sample in a study of T cell responses to AZD1222 COVID-19 vaccine. The method was immunoSEQ multiplex PCR; TCRdb's version includes in-frame clones alone and lacks a portion of them. The table has 120,000 or so clones, about 89% seen once. The sequences come from peripheral blood, collected on day 0 of AZD1222 vaccination. The receptor set was obtained from an adult in good health. The CDR3 runs from the conserved cysteine through the conserved F or W. A D gene is named only where the DNA matches it firmly. Clone size is not always given. Where it is, it says once, few, many or a class for expanded clones.

TRBJ2-3,TRBV2,.,.,CASRWDKGLRSTSTDTQYF,TGTGCCAGCAGATGGGACAAGGGTTTGCGATCAACTAGCACAGATACGCAGTATTTT
TRBJ2-2,TRBV18,.,.,CASSPATANTGELFF,TGTGCCAGCTCACCGGCAACAGCGAACACCGGGGAGCTGTTTTTT
TRBJ1-5,TRBV12-3/TRBV12-4,.,.,CASSKTGVSPQHF,TGTGCCAGCAGTAAGACGGGGGTGAGCCCCCAGCATTTT
TRBJ2-2,TRBV7-9,.,.,CASSFSRNTGELFF,TGTGCCAGCAGCTTTAGCCGGAACACCGGGGAGCTGTTTTTT
TRBJ1-2,TRBV12-5,.,TRBD1,CASGSTGYHITF,TGTGCTAGTGGCTCGACAGGGTACCACATCACCTTC
TRBJ1-5,TRBV2,.,TRBD1,CASSSGTVNQPQHF,TGTGCCAGCAGTTCCGGGACAGTCAATCAGCCCCAGCATTTT
TRBJ2-1,TRBV3-1/TRBV3-2,.,.,CASSHRVDLDEQFF,TGTGCCAGCAGCCATCGTGTGGATTTGGATGAGCAGTTCTTC
TRBJ1-2,TRBV4-1,few,.,CASSQDMGARKLGYGYTF,TGCGCCAGCAGCCAAGATATGGGAGCCAGAAAACTTGGCTATGGCTACACCTTC
TRBJ2-1,TRBV18,.,.,CASSPPATARGEQFF,TGTGCCAGCTCACCACCTGCGACGGCCAGGGGTGAGCAGTTCTTC
TRBJ1-2,TRBV11-3,.,.,CASSPDASF,TGTGCCAGCAGCCCGGACGCTTCCTTC
TRBJ1-5,TRBV19,.,.,CASSESGPQHF,TGTGCCAGTAGTGAGAGTGGGCCCCAGCATTTT
TRBJ1-1,TRBV28,once,.,CASSLVREAFF,TGTGCCAGCAGTTTAGTAAGGGAAGCTTTCTTT
TRBJ1-1,TRBV2,.,.,CASSPRGKGAEAFF,TGTGCCAGCAGCCCTAGGGGGAAAGGAGCTGAAGCTTTCTTT
TRBJ2-1,TRBV3-1/TRBV3-2,.,.,CASSQGRELNEQFF,TGTGCCAGCAGCCAAGGGAGGGAACTCAATGAGCAGTTCTTC
TRBJ2-7,TRBV7-6,.,TRBD1,CASSLSGQGAYEQYF,TGTGCCAGCAGCTTATCGGGGCAGGGGGCCTACGAGCAGTACTTC
TRBJ1-6,TRBV28,.,.,CASSTGGPLHF,TGTGCCAGCAGTACCGGGGGGCCCCTCCACTTT
TRBJ1-5,TRBV19,.,.,CASSADSAYQPQHF,TGTGCCAGTAGTGCGGACAGTGCTTATCAGCCCCAGCATTTT
TRBJ2-2,TRBV18,.,TRBD1,CASSARTGKAGELFF,TGTGCCAGCTCAGCCCGGACAGGGAAGGCCGGGGAGCTGTTTTTT
TRBJ2-1,TRBV6-5,.,.,CASRVLPSSYNEQFF,TGTGCCTCCCGGGTACTCCCAAGCTCCTACAATGAGCAGTTCTTC
TRBJ2-7,TRBV5-6,.,.,CASSSVGTPSYEQYF,TGTGCCAGCAGTTCGGTGGGGACGCCCTCCTACGAGCAGTACTTC
TRBJ1-5,TRBV15,.,.,CATSRDRPQPQHF,TGTGCCACCAGCAGAGATAGGCCCCAGCCCCAGCATTTT
TRBJ1-6,TRBV27,.,.,CASSSGTANSPLHF,TGTGCCAGCAGTTCCGGGACTGCAAATTCACCCCTCCACTTT
TRBJ2-2,TRBV7-2,.,.,CASSLVGGFSTGELFF,TGTGCCAGCAGCTTAGTCGGGGGTTTCAGCACCGGGGAGCTGTTTTTT
TRBJ2-7,TRBV9,.,TRBD2,CASSLTSGGLYEQYF,TGTGCCAGCAGCTTAACTAGCGGAGGACTCTACGAGCAGTACTTC
TRBJ1-6,TRBV5-4,once,.,CASSLAGENSPLHF,TGTGCCAGCAGCTTGGCAGGAGAAAATTCACCCCTCCACTTT